This TCR beta chain emerged from a study of T cells in Graves' hyperthyroidism and ophthalmopathy. TCR beta CDR3 sequences were amplified from RNA transcripts. In the first-round RT-PCR of the TCR CDR3, the HTBI primer set was used. TCRdb re-derived calls from the multiplex PCR reads in MiXCR, one entry per CDR3 protein. The top ten hold just under 45% of the sample, which has about 200,000 distinct CDR3 sequences, approximately 16% seen once. Trimming took off 7 bases at V and 2 bases at J, with 17 bases between the two ends. This CDR3 region has 15 residues. Germline V gene data show CDR1 as SNHLY and CDR2 as FYNNEI. There are many counts of this clonotype. Fresh peripheral blood, approximately 10 ml, was the source of the PBMCs.

The receptor comes from a man aged 40-49 years with Graves' hyperthyroidism. Sequenced input: blood. The V and J genes are TRBV2 and TRBJ2-5; tentatively, D is TRBD2 (6 bases). CDR3 residues: CASTRGRGKQETQYF. The CDR3 DNA reads TGTGCCAGCACCCGCGGGCGGGGAAAACAAGAGACCCAGTACTTC. Filled out from reference TRBV2 and TRBJ2-5, the complete variable domain reads EPEVTQTPSHQVTQMGQEVILRCVPISNHLYFYWYRQILGQKVEFLVSFYNNEISEKSEIFDDQFSVERPDGSNFTLKIRSTKLEDSAMYFCASTRGRGKQETQYFGPGTRLLVL.